These 11 T cell receptor beta chains were all obtained from the same sample, sequenced in a study of OX40 agonist ivuxolimab in advanced cancers. Sequencing was performed with immunoSEQ multiplex PCR; in TCRdb, only in-frame clones are kept and a portion is missing. The repertoire holds tens of thousands of clones, roughly 89% seen once, with around 0.19% in the top ten. This specimen was CD4+ or CD8+ T cells sorted from blood, taken in a trial of the OX40 agonist ivuxolimab. All receptors come from an adult with an advanced solid tumor such as melanoma, head and neck, liver or kidney cancer.

The chain carries TRBV11-2 and TRBJ2-3; D uncertain. V was trimmed by 1 base and J by 4 bases, leaving 12 bases between them. Germline assignment: CDR1 SGHAT and CDR2 FQNNGV. The CDR3 runs to 15 residues. CDR3: CASSLGLGKADTQYF. Here the CDR3 DNA reads TGTGCCAGCAGCTTAGGTCTGGGGAAGGCAGATACGCAGTATTTT. The whole variable domain, remainder taken from reference TRBV11-2 and TRBJ2-3, is EAGVAQSPRYKIIEKRQSVAFWCNPISGHATLYWYQQILGQGPKLLIQFQNNGVVDDSQLPKDRFSAERLKGVDSTLKIQPAKLEDSAVYLCASSLGLGKADTQYFGPGTRLTVL.

The V and J genes are TRBV4-1 and TRBJ1-6; D not resolved. The CDR3 consists of 14 residues. V was cut by 4 bases and J by 5 bases, with 9 bases left in between. The germline CDR1 and CDR2 sequences are MGHRA and YSYEKL. The CDR3 DNA sequence: TGCGCCAGCAGCCCTCGTCGAAATAATTCACCCCTCCACTTT. This translates into CASSPRRNNSPLHF.

The chain carries TRBV11-3 and TRBJ2-1; 15 bases are shared with TRBD2. From germline, CDR1 is SGHNT and CDR2 YENEEA. This CDR3 is 15 amino acids long. J gave up 7 bases and V 5 bases, and 3 bases lay outside the gene matches. In DNA form, the CDR3 reads TGTGCCAGCAGCAAGGGACTAGCGGGAGGAAATGAGCAGTTCTTC. Its protein is CASSKGLAGGNEQFF.

The chain has TRBV7-9 and TRBJ2-3; 8 bases align to TRBD1. The CDR3 sequence is 17 residues long. With 0 bases clipped from V and 3 bases from J, the junction kept 8 bases outside the gene matches. Germline CDR1 SEHNR, CDR2 FQNEAQ (reference sequence). CDR3 region: CASSLAAGGAETDTQYF. CDR3 nucleotides: TGTGCCAGCAGCTTAGCGGCAGGGGGCGCGGAGACAGATACGCAGTATTTT.

This clone was detected only once. One end of the junction is discordant with germline, which a read error may explain. This rearrangement joins TRBV4-3 to TRBJ2-2; TRBD2 might be the D (6 bases). Germline V gives CDR1 LGHNA, CDR2 YSLEER. The CDR3 extends over 18 amino acids. The CDR3 loop reads CASSQGSVGEANTGELFF. Here the CDR3 DNA reads TGCGCCAGCAGCCAAGGGTCGGTGGGGGAGGCGAACACCGGGGAGTTGTTTTTT.

The V and J genes are TRBV7-3 and TRBJ1-6, with D possibly TRBD1 on 6 matching bases. Germline V gives CDR1 SGHTA, CDR2 FQGTGA. The CDR3 runs 14 residues. Between the trimmed V and J ends, which lost 1 base and 7 bases, there was a span of 8 bases. The CDR3 DNA is TGTGCCAGCAGCTTAAGCCAGGGGAATTCACCCCTCCACTTT. Protein: CASSLSQGNSPLHF.

This sequence joins TRBV6-6 and TRBJ2-7; D not certain. The germline CDR1 and CDR2 sequences are MNHNY and SVGAGI (reference sequence). Between the trimmed V and J ends, which lost 7 bases and 2 bases, there was a span of 15 bases. This CDR3 contains 14 residues. DNA for the CDR3: TGTGCCAGCACCCCCTCAGGCGTGCCCTACGAGCAGTACTTC. Protein: CASTPSGVPYEQYF.

The chain employs TRBV18 and TRBJ2-2; either TRBD1 or TRBD2 may supply D (5 bases each). The V and J ends lost 5 bases and 4 bases respectively, with 17 bases between them. The CDR3 is 16 amino acids. CDR1 is KGHSH, CDR2 LQKENI, per germline. CDR3 sequence reads: CASSGGPSIATGELFF. The CDR3 coding sequence is TGTGCCAGCTCAGGGGGACCCTCCATAGCCACCGGGGAGCTGTTTTTT.

The rearrangement joins TRBV6-4 to TRBJ1-1; no clear D. CDR1 is MRHNA and CDR2 is SNTAGT in the germline V gene. Trimming shortened V by 2 bases and J by 0 bases, and 16 bases separated the two germline ends. This CDR3 is built from 17 residues. CDR3 residues: CASSDPPGWGMNTEAFF. CDR3 bases: TGTGCCAGCAGTGACCCGCCGGGTTGGGGAATGAACACTGAAGCTTTCTTT.

The CDR3 coding sequence is TGTGCCAGCAGTTTATCGAGAGGGGTCGCCGCCGGGGGGGAGCTGTTTTTT. Translating it yields CASSLSRGVAAGGELFF. V gene TRBV27 combines with J gene TRBJ2-2; D assignment may be TRBD1 or TRBD2 (5 bases each). Trimming took off 0 bases at V and 8 bases at J, with 19 bases between the two ends. The CDR3 has 17 residues. Germline V gene lookup returns CDR1 MNHEY and CDR2 SMNVEV (reference sequence).

The rearrangement joins TRBV5-1 to TRBJ1-3; D is uncertain. Trimming removed 2 bases from V and 2 bases from J, with 17 bases in between. This CDR3 region has 17 residues. Germline V gene sequence: CDR1 SGHRS, CDR2 YFSETQ. CDR3 DNA: TGCGCCAGCAGCTTAGGGCAGTATGGGCTCGCTGGAAACACCATATATTTT. Its translation: CASSLGQYGLAGNTIYF.